This T cell receptor (beta chain) came from a study of siplizumab effects on memory and regulatory T cells. Roughly 9.3 x 10^4 TCR templates were assayed per sample. Data came from immunoSEQ multiplex PCR; TCRdb stores just in-frame clones and leaves some out. The data show tens of thousands of clones, with about 96% seen just once and about 0.1% held by the top ten. To note about this clone: The antigen is not known.

Findings and limits, study-wide: Apparently key alloresponse contributors, naive T cells also seemed more diverse than memory cells.

CDR3 length equals 15 residues. Germline V gene lookup returns CDR1 WSHSY and CDR2 SAAADI. V dropped 3 bases and J dropped 4; count of bases not matched to a gene: 4. What was sequenced was naive CD8+ T cells sorted from blood. The rearrangement joins TRBV10-2 to TRBJ2-1; 9 positions agree with TRBD2. The source of this sequence is a human donor in good health. The CDR3 DNA is TGCGCCAGCAGTGAAATAGCGGGAGTATACAATGAGCAGTTCTTC. This codes for CASSEIAGVYNEQFF.